The sequence of this T cell receptor beta chain was determined in a study of cytomegalovirus exposure and HLA in healthy donors. Study-wide results and caveats: Associated with cytomegalovirus, according to the listing, were 150 to 200 TCR beta chains. Judged likely to be a sequencing artifact was a cluster of highly shared sequence variants.

A note on this clone: Its antigen remains unidentified.

A multiplex PCR was run with 60 Vbeta primers and 13 Jbeta primers. The repertoire was sequenced with immunoSEQ multiplex PCR; TCRdb's copy has only in-frame clones and lacks some. The sample holds about 55,000 clones; approximately 80% are singletons and the top ten take 2.5%. The sample was PBMCs. The receptor was isolated from a female donor in good health and CMV-seronegative.

The CDR3 region is CASSPGASYGYTF. CDR3 DNA sequence: TGTGCCAGCTCACCGGGGGCAAGCTATGGCTACACCTTC. The chain has TRBV18 and TRBJ1-2; D is perhaps TRBD1 (6 bases). This CDR3 has 13 residues. Germline loops: CDR1 KGHSH, CDR2 LQKENI. V lost 3 bases, J lost 4 bases, and 9 bases lay in between.